Listed below are T cell receptor beta chains from one sample, sequenced in a study of T cells in Graves' hyperthyroidism and ophthalmopathy. MiXCR was run by TCRdb on the multiplex PCR reads, yielding one entry per CDR3 protein. Of approximately 300,000 distinct CDR3 sequences listed, 15% to 20% are singletons. Sequenced input: blood. The receptors derive from a woman in her sixties or seventies with Graves' ophthalmopathy. Both conserved end residues are part of each CDR3. Fields, in order: clone size, V gene, J gene, D gene, CDR3 length, CDR3 DNA, CDR3 protein. A D gene is named only where the DNA matches it firmly. Expanded clones are given a class, and other clones once, few, many or no size at all.

clone_size: NA; v_call: TRBV29-1; j_call: TRBJ2-1; d_call: TRBD2; cdr3_length: 15; cdr3_nt: TGCAGCGTCTTCGGGGGGACCCGCTCCTACAATGAGCAGTTCTTC; cdr3_aa: CSVFGGTRSYNEQFF
clone_size: few; v_call: TRBV7-9; j_call: TRBJ1-6; d_call: NA; cdr3_length: 16; cdr3_nt: TGTGCCAGCAGCTCAGGGTCGGGGGTTTATAATTCACCCCTCCACTTT; cdr3_aa: CASSSGSGVYNSPLHF
clone_size: many; v_call: TRBV10-3; j_call: TRBJ1-2; d_call: TRBD1; cdr3_length: 14; cdr3_nt: TGTGCCATCAGTGAGGGACAGGGGGACTATGGCTACACCTTC; cdr3_aa: CAISEGQGDYGYTF
clone_size: few; v_call: TRBV12-3/TRBV12-4; j_call: TRBJ2-7; d_call: TRBD2; cdr3_length: 15; cdr3_nt: TGTGCCAGCAGTTCGGGACTAGCGGGAGAGGGCAAGCAGTACTTC; cdr3_aa: CASSSGLAGEGKQYF
clone_size: NA; v_call: TRBV29-1; j_call: TRBJ1-1; d_call: NA; cdr3_length: 13; cdr3_nt: TGCAGCGTTGAACTGACGTACGACACTGAAGCTTTCTTT; cdr3_aa: CSVELTYDTEAFF
clone_size: many; v_call: TRBV7-6; j_call: TRBJ2-7; d_call: TRBD1; cdr3_length: 15; cdr3_nt: TGTGCCAGCAGCTTAGCCGGGACAGGGAGGGGTGAGCAGTACTTC; cdr3_aa: CASSLAGTGRGEQYF
clone_size: NA; v_call: TRBV28; j_call: TRBJ2-2; d_call: NA; cdr3_length: 18; cdr3_nt: TGTGCCAGCAGGCCTCCAAAATACAGGCGTTCGAACACCGGGGAGCTGTTTTTT; cdr3_aa: CASRPPKYRRSNTGELFF
clone_size: many; v_call: TRBV7-9; j_call: TRBJ1-2; d_call: NA; cdr3_length: 13; cdr3_nt: TGTGCCAGCAGCGAACAGGCCCTCTATGGCTACACCTTC; cdr3_aa: CASSEQALYGYTF
clone_size: many; v_call: TRBV3-1; j_call: TRBJ1-2; d_call: NA; cdr3_length: 14; cdr3_nt: TGTGCCAGCAGCCAACTACCGGGAGGCCATGGCTACACCTTC; cdr3_aa: CASSQLPGGHGYTF
clone_size: many; v_call: TRBV27; j_call: TRBJ1-2; d_call: NA; cdr3_length: 16; cdr3_nt: TGTGCCAGCAGTCTCCTAGCCACAGTCCCCCCTCATGGCTACACCTTC; cdr3_aa: CASSLLATVPPHGYTF
clone_size: few; v_call: TRBV20-1; j_call: TRBJ1-6; d_call: NA; cdr3_length: 14; cdr3_nt: TGCAGTGCTAGAGATTCCCCCTGGGATTCACCCCTCCACTTT; cdr3_aa: CSARDSPWDSPLHF
clone_size: many; v_call: TRBV7-2; j_call: TRBJ2-3; d_call: NA; cdr3_length: 16; cdr3_nt: TGTGCCAGCAGACTTGGGGGGGCACGGAACACAGATACGCAGTATTTT; cdr3_aa: CASRLGGARNTDTQYF
clone_size: NA; v_call: TRBV6-1; j_call: TRBJ2-5; d_call: TRBD2; cdr3_length: 13; cdr3_nt: TGTGCCAGCAGAGGACTAGCGGAAGAGACCCAGTACTTC; cdr3_aa: CASRGLAEETQYF
clone_size: many; v_call: TRBV11-2; j_call: TRBJ2-6; d_call: TRBD1; cdr3_length: 17; cdr3_nt: TGTGCCAGCAGCTTAATGGGACAGGCCTCTGGGGCCAACGTCCTGACTTTC; cdr3_aa: CASSLMGQASGANVLTF